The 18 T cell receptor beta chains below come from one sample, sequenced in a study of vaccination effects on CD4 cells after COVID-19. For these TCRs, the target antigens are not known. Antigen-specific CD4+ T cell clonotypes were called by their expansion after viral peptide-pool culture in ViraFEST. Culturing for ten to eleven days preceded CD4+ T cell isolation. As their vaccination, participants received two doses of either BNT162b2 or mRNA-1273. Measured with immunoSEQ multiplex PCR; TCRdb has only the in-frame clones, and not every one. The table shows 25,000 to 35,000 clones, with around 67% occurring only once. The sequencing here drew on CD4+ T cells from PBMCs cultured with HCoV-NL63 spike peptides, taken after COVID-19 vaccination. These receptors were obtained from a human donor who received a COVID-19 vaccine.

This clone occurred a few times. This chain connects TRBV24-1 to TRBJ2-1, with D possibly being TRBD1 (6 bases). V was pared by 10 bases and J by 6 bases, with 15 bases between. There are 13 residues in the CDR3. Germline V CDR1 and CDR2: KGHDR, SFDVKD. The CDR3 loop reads CATAPSGVNEQFF. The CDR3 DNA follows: TGTGCCACAGCCCCCTCAGGGGTCAATGAGCAGTTCTTC.

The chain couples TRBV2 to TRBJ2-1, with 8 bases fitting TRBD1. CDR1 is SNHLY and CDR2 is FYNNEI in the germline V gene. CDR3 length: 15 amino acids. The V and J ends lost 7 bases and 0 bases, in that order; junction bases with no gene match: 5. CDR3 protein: CASNSDRGSYNEQFF. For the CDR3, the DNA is TGTGCCAGCAACTCCGACAGGGGCTCCTACAATGAGCAGTTCTTC.

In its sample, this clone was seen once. In DNA, the CDR3 is TGCAGCGGGACAGGTGCTAACTATGGCTACACCTTC. Translated, it gives CSGTGANYGYTF. The V call is TRBV29-1, the J call TRBJ1-2; 7 positions agree with TRBD1. The CDR3 is 12 residues long. Germline CDR1 is SQVTM and CDR2 is ANQGSEA. V shed 7 bases and J 0 bases; nucleotides not matched to a gene: 2.

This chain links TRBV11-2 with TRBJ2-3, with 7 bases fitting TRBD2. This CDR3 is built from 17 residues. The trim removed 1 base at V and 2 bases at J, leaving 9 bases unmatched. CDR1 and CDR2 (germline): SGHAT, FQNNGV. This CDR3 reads CASSLAPGRGITDTQYF. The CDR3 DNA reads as TGTGCCAGCAGCTTAGCACCAGGGAGGGGTATCACAGATACGCAGTATTTT.

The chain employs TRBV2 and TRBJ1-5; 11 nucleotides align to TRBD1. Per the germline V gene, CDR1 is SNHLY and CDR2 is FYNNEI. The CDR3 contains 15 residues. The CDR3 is CGSKWGQGDSQPQHF. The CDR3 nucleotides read TGTGGCTCGAAGTGGGGACAGGGGGATAGCCAGCCCCAGCATTTT.

Written as DNA, the CDR3 is TGCGCCAGCAGCTTGAGGGGGTCCCCCACGGGAAACACCATATATTTT. Protein product: CASSLRGSPTGNTIYF. The chain has TRBV5-1 and TRBJ1-3; D perhaps matches TRBD1 (6 bases). The CDR3 runs to 16 residues. Trimming removed 1 base at V and 4 bases at J, with 15 bases between. Germline V gene sequence: CDR1 SGHRS, CDR2 YFSETQ.

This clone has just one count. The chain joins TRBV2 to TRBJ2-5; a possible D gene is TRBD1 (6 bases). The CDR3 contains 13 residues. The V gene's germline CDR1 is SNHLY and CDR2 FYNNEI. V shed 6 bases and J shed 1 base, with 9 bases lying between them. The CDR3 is CASRGQPQETQYF. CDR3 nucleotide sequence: TGTGCCAGCAGAGGACAGCCCCAAGAGACCCAGTACTTC.

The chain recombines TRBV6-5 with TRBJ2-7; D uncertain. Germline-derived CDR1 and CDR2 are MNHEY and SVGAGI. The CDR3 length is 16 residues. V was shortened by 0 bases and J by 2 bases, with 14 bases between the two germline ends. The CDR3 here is CASSYSFDRSAYEQYF. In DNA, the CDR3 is TGTGCCAGCAGTTACTCGTTCGACCGATCGGCCTACGAGCAGTACTTC.

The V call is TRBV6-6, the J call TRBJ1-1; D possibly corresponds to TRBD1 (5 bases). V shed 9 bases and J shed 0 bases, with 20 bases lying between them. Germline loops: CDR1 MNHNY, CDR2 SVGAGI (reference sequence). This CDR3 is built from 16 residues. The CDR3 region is CASTRDSFSMNTEAFF. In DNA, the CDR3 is TGTGCCAGTACCCGGGACTCGTTCTCCATGAACACTGAAGCTTTCTTT.

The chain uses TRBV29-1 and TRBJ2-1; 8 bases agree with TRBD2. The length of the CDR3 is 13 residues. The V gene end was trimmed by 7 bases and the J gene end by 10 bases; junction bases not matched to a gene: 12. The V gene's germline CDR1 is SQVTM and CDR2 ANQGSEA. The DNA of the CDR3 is TGCAGCGCCGAGACCGGGAGGGCCGGAGAGCAGTTCTTC. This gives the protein CSAETGRAGEQFF.

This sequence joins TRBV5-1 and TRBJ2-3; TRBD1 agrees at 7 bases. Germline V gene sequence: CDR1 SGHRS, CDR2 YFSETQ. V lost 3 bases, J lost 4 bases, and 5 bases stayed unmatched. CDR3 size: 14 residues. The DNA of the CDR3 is TGCGCCAGCAGCTCTCGACAGGGATCAGATACGCAGTATTTT. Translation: CASSSRQGSDTQYF.

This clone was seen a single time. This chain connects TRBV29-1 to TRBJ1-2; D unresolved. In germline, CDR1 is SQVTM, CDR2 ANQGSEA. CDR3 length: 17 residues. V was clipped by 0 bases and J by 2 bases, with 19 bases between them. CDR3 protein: CSVEDLPGSAGNYGYTF. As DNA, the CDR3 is TGCAGCGTTGAAGATCTCCCTGGGTCGGCGGGGAACTATGGCTACACCTTC.

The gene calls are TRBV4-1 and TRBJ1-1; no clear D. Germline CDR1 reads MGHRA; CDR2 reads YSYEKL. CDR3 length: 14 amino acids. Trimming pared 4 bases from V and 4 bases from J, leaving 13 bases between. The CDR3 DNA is TGCGCCAGCAGCCCGCCCTTGACTGGCACTGAAGCTTTCTTT. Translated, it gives CASSPPLTGTEAFF.

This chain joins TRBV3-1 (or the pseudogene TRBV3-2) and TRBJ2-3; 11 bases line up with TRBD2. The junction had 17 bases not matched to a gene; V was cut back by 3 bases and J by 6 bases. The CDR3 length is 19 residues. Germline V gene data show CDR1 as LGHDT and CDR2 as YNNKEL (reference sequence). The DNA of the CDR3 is TGTGCCAGCAGCCATGGGTACGGCGTAGCGGGAGGGCCGGGGGATACGCAGTATTTT. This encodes CASSHGYGVAGGPGDTQYF.

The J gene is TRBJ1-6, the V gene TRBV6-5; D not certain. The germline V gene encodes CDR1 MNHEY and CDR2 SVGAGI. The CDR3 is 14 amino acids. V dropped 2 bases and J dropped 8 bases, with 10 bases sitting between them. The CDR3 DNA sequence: TGTGCCAGCAGTTACGAGGCGCAATATTCACCCCTCCACTTT. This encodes CASSYEAQYSPLHF.

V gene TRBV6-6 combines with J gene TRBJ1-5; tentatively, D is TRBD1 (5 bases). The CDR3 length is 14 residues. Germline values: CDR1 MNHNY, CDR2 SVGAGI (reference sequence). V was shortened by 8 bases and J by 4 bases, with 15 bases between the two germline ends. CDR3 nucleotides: TGTGCCAGCTGTCCGCCGGGGGGTAATCAGCCCCAGCATTTT. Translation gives CASCPPGGNQPQHF.

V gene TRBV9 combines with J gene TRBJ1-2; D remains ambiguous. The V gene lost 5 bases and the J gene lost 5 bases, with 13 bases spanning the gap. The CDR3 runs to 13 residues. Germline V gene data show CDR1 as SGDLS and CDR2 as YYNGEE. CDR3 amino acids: CASRSSLYYGYTF. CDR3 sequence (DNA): TGTGCCAGCAGATCATCACTGTATTATGGCTACACCTTC. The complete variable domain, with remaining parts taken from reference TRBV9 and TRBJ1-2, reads DSGVTQTPKHLITATGQRVTLRCSPRSGDLSVYWYQQSLDQGLQFLIQYYNGEERAKGNILERFSAQQFPDLHSELNLSSLELGDSALYFCASRSSLYYGYTFGSGTRLTVV.

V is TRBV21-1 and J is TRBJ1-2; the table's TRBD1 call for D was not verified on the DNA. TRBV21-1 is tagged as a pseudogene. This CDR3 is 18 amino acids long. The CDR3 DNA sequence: TGTGCCAGCAGCAAAGATCCCAGCGAGGGGGAACAGAACTATGGCTACACCTTC. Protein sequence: CASSKDPSEGEQNYGYTF.